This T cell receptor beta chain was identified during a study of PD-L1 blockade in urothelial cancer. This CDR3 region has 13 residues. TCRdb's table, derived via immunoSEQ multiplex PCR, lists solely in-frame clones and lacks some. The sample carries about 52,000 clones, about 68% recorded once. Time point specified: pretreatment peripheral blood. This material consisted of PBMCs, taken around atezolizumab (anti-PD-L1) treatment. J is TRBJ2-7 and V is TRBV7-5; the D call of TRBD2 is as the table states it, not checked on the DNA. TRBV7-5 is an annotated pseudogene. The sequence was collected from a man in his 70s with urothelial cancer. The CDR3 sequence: CARSHGGLGEQYF. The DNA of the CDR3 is TGTGCCAGAAGCCACGGGGGTCTGGGGGAGCAGTACTTC.